This T cell receptor (beta chain) was recorded in a study of TIL therapy for anti-PD-1-resistant metastatic lung cancer. The length of the CDR3 is 14 residues. V was clipped by 5 bases and J by 3 bases, with 14 bases between them. In germline, CDR1 is MNHEY, CDR2 SMNVEV (reference sequence). Time point given: pre-treatment sample, taken before nivolumab and TIL therapy. This was the immunoSEQ v3 assay. Profiled with immunoSEQ multiplex PCR; TCRdb holds only in-frame clones, not every one. The sample lists some 50,000 clones, 79% seen once, with about 15% in the top ten. The TCR comes from a man in his 70s with non-small cell lung cancer. The rearrangement uses TRBV27 and TRBJ2-7; TRBD2 is a possible D gene (5 bases). The sample in question was blood, obtained at baseline. The DNA of the CDR3 is TGTGCCAGCAGTGCACAACTAGGGCTCTACGAGCAGTACTTC. Its protein product is CASSAQLGLYEQYF.